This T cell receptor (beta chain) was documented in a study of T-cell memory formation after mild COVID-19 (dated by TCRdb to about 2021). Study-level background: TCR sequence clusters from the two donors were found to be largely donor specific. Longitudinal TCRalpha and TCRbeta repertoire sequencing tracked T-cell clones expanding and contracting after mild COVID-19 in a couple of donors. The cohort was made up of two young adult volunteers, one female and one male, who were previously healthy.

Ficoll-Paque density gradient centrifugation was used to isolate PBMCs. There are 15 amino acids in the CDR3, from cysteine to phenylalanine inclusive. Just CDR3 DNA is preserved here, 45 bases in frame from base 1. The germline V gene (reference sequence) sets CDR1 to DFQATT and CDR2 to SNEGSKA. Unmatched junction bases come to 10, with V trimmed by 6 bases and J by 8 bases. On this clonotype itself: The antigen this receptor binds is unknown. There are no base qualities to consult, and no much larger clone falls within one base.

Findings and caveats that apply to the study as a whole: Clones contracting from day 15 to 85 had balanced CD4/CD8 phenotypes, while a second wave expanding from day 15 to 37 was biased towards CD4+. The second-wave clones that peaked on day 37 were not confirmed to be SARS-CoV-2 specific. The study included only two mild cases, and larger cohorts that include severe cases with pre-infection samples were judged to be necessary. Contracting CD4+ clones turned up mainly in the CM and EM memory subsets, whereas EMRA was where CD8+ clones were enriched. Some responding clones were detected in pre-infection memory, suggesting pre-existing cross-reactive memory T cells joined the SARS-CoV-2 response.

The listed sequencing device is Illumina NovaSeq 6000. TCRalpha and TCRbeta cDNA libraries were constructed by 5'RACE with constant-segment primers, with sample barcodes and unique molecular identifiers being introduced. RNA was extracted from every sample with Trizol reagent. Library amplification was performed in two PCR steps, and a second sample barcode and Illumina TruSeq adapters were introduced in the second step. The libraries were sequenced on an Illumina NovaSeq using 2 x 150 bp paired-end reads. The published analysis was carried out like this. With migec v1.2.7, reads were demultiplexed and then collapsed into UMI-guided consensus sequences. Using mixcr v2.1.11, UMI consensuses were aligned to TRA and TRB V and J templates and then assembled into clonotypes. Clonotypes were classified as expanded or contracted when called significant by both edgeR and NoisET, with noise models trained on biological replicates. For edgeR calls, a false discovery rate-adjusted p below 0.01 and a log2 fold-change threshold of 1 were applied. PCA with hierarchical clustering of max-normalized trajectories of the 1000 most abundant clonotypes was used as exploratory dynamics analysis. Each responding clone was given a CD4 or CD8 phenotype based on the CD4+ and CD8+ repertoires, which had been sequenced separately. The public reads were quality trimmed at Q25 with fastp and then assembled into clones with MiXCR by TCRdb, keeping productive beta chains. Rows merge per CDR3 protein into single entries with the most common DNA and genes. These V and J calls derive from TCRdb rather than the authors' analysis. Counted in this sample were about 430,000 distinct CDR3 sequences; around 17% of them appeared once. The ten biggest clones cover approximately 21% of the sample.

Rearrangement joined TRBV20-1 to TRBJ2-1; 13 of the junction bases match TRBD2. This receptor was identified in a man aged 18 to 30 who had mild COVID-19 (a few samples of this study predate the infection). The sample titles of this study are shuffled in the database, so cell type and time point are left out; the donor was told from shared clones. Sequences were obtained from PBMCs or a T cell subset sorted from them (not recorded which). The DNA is TGCAGTGCGGGAGGGACTAGCGGGGTTATCGATGAGCAGTTCTTC. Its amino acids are CSAGGTSGVIDEQFF.